Presented here are 20 T cell receptor beta chains from one specimen sequenced in a study of Ad26.COV2.S vaccination and SARS-CoV-2 variants. Treatment defined: some 19 received Ad26.COV2.S at low or high dose, single or two shots; 5 received placebo; per-sample allocation not given. Sampling occurred on day 63 after the first vaccine or placebo injection. Some clones are missing from TCRdb's copy, which holds only in-frame ones; the method was immunoSEQ multiplex PCR. The top ten clones hold 2.5% to 3% of a sample with 430,000 or so clones, 89% of them seen once. This material consisted of peripheral blood, taken in a trial of Ad26.COV2.S vaccine versus placebo. Every receptor here comes from a person between 18 and 59 years old who received the Ad26.COV2.S COVID-19 vaccine or a placebo.

The genes are TRBV4-1 and TRBJ2-1; weak D call: TRBD1 (6 bases). Trimming left V 4 bases short and J 5 bases short, with 15 bases between. The length of the CDR3 is 15 residues. CDR1 and CDR2 (germline): MGHRA, YSYEKL. The CDR3 reads CASSPPGVRHNEQFF. CDR3 bases: TGCGCCAGCAGCCCCCCAGGGGTTCGGCACAATGAGCAGTTCTTC.

This chain links TRBV23-1 with TRBJ2-1, with unresolved D. TRBV23-1 is annotated as an ORF whose role is uncertain. V was pared by 7 bases and J by 4 bases, with 11 bases between. The CDR3 length is 13 residues. CDR3 residues: CASITLFYNEQFF. In DNA form, the CDR3 reads TGCGCCAGCATTACTCTGTTTTACAATGAGCAGTTCTTC.

This clone was observed a handful of times. The chain recombines TRBV5-1 with TRBJ1-2, with a possible D match to TRBD1 (6 bases). Deletions cut 7 bases from V and 3 bases from J, with 16 bases between. CDR3 length: 14 residues. From germline, CDR1 is SGHRS and CDR2 YFSETQ. DNA of the CDR3: TGCGCCAGCCGAACCGGGACACATGACTATGGCTACACCTTC. This translates into CASRTGTHDYGYTF.

This chain uses TRBV15 with TRBJ2-2; 7 positions match TRBD2. The CDR3 has 14 amino acids. Per germline, CDR1 LNHNV and CDR2 YYDKDF (reference sequence). Trimming at V came to 4 bases and at J to 6 bases, leaving 5 bases not matched to a gene. CDR3 nucleotides: TGTGCCACCAGCAAGGCGGGAGTACCCGGGGAGCTGTTTTTT. Its protein is CATSKAGVPGELFF.

The chain combines TRBV7-2 with TRBJ2-2; a possible D gene is TRBD2 (7 bases). V lost 4 bases, J lost 7 bases, and 13 bases lay in between. The germline CDR1 and CDR2 sequences are SGHTA and FQGNSA. The CDR3 spans 14 residues. Here the CDR3 reads CASSSSGGLGELFF. The DNA of the CDR3 is TGTGCCAGCAGCTCCTCGGGGGGCCTCGGGGAGCTGTTTTTT.

This chain links TRBV3-1 (or the pseudogene TRBV3-2) with TRBJ2-3; 8 bases map to TRBD2. The CDR3 runs 17 residues. The germline CDR1 and CDR2 sequences are LGHDT and YNNKEL (reference sequence). Unmatched junction bases numbered 15, after V lost 4 bases and J lost 6 bases. For the CDR3, the DNA is TGTGCCAGCAGCCCTCGGAGGTCGGCGGGGGGAGGCGATACGCAGTATTTT. Its protein product is CASSPRRSAGGGDTQYF.

The CDR3 bases are TGTGCCAGTAGAAGGACAGCCCTCCTCCAAGAGACCCAGTACTTC. Protein product: CASRRTALLQETQYF. The V gene is TRBV19, the J gene TRBJ2-5, with a possible D match to TRBD1 (6 bases). The V end was cut by 6 bases, the J end by 1 base, with 15 bases between. The CDR3 spans 15 residues. The germline V gene has CDR1 LNHDA and CDR2 SQIVND (reference sequence). The complete variable domain, with remaining parts taken from reference TRBV19 and TRBJ2-5, reads DGGITQSPKYLFRKEGQNVTLSCEQNLNHDAMYWYRQDPGQGLRLIYYSQIVNDFQKGDIAEGYSVSREKKESFPLTVTSAQKNPTAFYLCASRRTALLQETQYFGPGTRLLVL.

This clone was seen a handful of times. The chain couples TRBV7-6 to TRBJ2-7; D gene ambiguous. There are 15 residues in the CDR3. Germline V CDR1 and CDR2: SGHVS, FNYEAQ. The ends were cut back, 5 bases at V and 2 bases at J, with 16 bases in the middle. CDR3 protein: CASSAGDNPAYEQYF. In DNA, the CDR3 is TGTGCCAGCAGCGCTGGAGACAATCCCGCCTACGAGCAGTACTTC.

The gene calls are TRBV4-3 and TRBJ2-4; TRBD2 aligns across 7 bases. CDR3 length: 16 residues. With 3 bases clipped from V and 3 bases from J, the junction kept 8 bases outside the gene matches. CDR1 is LGHNA, CDR2 YSLEER, per germline. DNA for the CDR3: TGCGCCAGCAGCCAGGCTCCTCTAGCGGACAAAAACATTCAGTACTTC. Translating it yields CASSQAPLADKNIQYF.

This clone was seen only once. This sequence joins TRBV5-1 and TRBJ2-7; possible D gene TRBD1, 6 bases. Germline values: CDR1 SGHRS, CDR2 YFSETQ. With 2 bases removed from V and 3 bases from J, the gap between germline ends came to 15 bases. This CDR3 has 15 residues. CDR3 coding DNA: TGCGCCAGCAGCTTAGCAGGGACACCCGGCTACGAGCAGTACTTC. Its translation: CASSLAGTPGYEQYF.

The chain employs TRBV11-3 and TRBJ2-1; either TRBD1 or TRBD2 may fit D (5 bases each). Germline assignment: CDR1 SGHNT and CDR2 YENEEA. CDR3 length: 17 amino acids. Trimming left V 4 bases short and J 0 bases short, with 16 bases between. DNA of the CDR3: TGTGCCAGCAGCTCCCCAGAGGGGTGGGTCTCCTACAATGAGCAGTTCTTC. Amino acids: CASSSPEGWVSYNEQFF. The variable domain in full, with the rest retrieved from reference TRBV11-3 and TRBJ2-1, is EAGVVQSPRYKIIEKKQPVAFWCNPISGHNTLYWYLQNLGQGPELLIRYENEEAVDDSQLPKDRFSAERLKGVDSTLKIQPAELGDSAVYLCASSSPEGWVSYNEQFFGPGTRLTVL.

The V call is TRBV5-4, the J call TRBJ2-5; 7 bases are a match to TRBD2. CDR3 length equals 14 residues. CDR1 is SGHNT and CDR2 is YYREEE in the germline V gene (reference sequence). J lost 2 bases, V lost 2 bases, and 3 bases had no gene match. CDR3 sequence reads: CASSFNGGQETQYF. CDR3 bases: TGTGCCAGCAGCTTTAACGGGGGGCAAGAGACCCAGTACTTC.

The V call is TRBV30, the J call TRBJ1-1; D remains unclear. V was clipped by 4 bases and J by 0 bases, with 12 bases between them. The CDR3 runs 14 residues. Germline CDR1 and CDR2: GTSNPN and SVGIG (reference sequence). CDR3 DNA sequence: TGTGCCTGGAACGATCTTGGCATGAACACTGAAGCTTTCTTT. Translated: CAWNDLGMNTEAFF.

The chain combines TRBV4-3 with TRBJ2-7, with D perhaps matching TRBD1 (6 bases). The CDR3 is 17 amino acids. Trimming removed 2 bases from V and 2 bases from J, with 19 bases in between. Germline V gene data show CDR1 as LGHNA and CDR2 as YSLEER. The CDR3 DNA is TGCGCCAGCAGCCAAAAATTAACAGGGAGAGATCCCTACGAGCAGTACTTC. Protein: CASSQKLTGRDPYEQYF.

As regards this clone: The junction differs from germline at one of its ends, possibly a read error. The rearrangement uses TRBV2 and TRBJ2-7; D unclear. The CDR3 has 16 residues. CDR1 and CDR2 (germline): SNHLY, FYNNEI. The CDR3 is CASFGSTPTRRSRASF. CDR3 DNA sequence: TGTGCCAGTTTTGGGTCCACCCCAACCCGTCGATCCCGGGCTTCCTTC.

The V gene is TRBV4-1, the J gene TRBJ1-2; a weak D match, TRBD1 (5 bases). The germline gives CDR1 MGHRA, CDR2 YSYEKL. V dropped 1 base and J dropped 5 bases, with 17 bases sitting between them. The CDR3 consists of 16 residues. Here the CDR3 reads CASSQVGGGKPYGYTF. CDR3 sequence (DNA): TGCGCCAGCAGCCAAGTCGGGGGAGGGAAGCCATATGGCTACACCTTC.

The gene calls are TRBV3-1 (or the pseudogene TRBV3-2) and TRBJ2-7; no clear D gene. CDR1 is LGHDT, CDR2 YNNKEL, per germline (reference sequence). This CDR3 is built from 11 residues. The CDR3 DNA follows: TGTGCTAACAGCCCCAACCCCGAGCAGTACGTC. Translating gives CANSPNPEQYV.

This clone was observed once. V usage is TRBV6-1 and J usage is TRBJ2-3; the D is unclear. CDR3 length: 13 amino acids. V shed 1 base and J shed 6 bases, with 8 bases lying between them. CDR1 and CDR2 from the germline V gene are MNHNS and SASEGT. The CDR3 DNA reads TGTGCCAGCAGTGAAGTTCGTGCCGATACGCAGTATTTT. Amino acid sequence: CASSEVRADTQYF.

As for this clone: Other DNA sequences in the same sample also yield this CDR3. The chain links TRBV5-1 to TRBJ2-5; D uncertain. Trimming stripped 3 bases from V and 1 base from J, with 4 bases between. Germline V gives CDR1 SGHRS, CDR2 YFSETQ. The CDR3 extends over 12 amino acids. CDR3 DNA: TGCGCCAGCAGCTCACCCCAAGAGACCCAGTACTTC. This encodes CASSSPQETQYF.

The chain links TRBV2 to TRBJ1-6; D may be TRBD1 (6 bases). Germline assignment: CDR1 SNHLY and CDR2 FYNNEI. CDR3 size: 13 residues. V dropped 11 bases and J dropped 5 bases, with 13 bases sitting between them. The CDR3 DNA reads as TGTGCCGTTCAGGGGAGGCATAATTCACCCCTCCACTTT. It translates to CAVQGRHNSPLHF.